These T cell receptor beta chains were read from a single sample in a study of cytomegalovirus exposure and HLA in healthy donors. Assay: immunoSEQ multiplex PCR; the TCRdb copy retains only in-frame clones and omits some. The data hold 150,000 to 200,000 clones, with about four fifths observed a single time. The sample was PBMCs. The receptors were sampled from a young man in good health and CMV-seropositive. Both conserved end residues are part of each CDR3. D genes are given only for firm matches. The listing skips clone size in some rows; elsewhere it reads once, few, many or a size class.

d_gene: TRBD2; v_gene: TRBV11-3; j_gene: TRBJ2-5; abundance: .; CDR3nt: TGTGCCAGCAGCTTAGGCCCCGGGGGGGGCCAAGAGACCCAGTACTTC; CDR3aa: CASSLGPGGGQETQYF
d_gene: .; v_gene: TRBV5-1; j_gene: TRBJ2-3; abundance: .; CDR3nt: TGCGCCAGCGCGACGCGAAGGGGGAGCACAGATACGCAGTATTTT; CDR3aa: CASATRRGSTDTQYF
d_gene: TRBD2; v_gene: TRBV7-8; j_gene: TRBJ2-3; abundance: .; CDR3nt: TGTGCCAGCAGCTCACCCGGGACTAGCACTCCTCCAAGCACAGATACGCAGTATTTT; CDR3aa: CASSSPGTSTPPSTDTQYF
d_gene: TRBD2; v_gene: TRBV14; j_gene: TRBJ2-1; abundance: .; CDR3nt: TGTGCCAGCAGCCACTTAACTAGCGGGAGTTCCATTGAGCAGTTCTTC; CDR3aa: CASSHLTSGSSIEQFF
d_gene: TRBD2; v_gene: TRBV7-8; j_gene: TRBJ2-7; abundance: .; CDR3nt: TGTGCCAGCAGCTTCAAGGCTGCGGGAGTAGGCTCCTACGAGCAGTACTTC; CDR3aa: CASSFKAAGVGSYEQYF
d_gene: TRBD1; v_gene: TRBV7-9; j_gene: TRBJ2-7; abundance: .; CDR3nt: TGTGCCAGCAGCTTAGGACAGGGGGTCCACGAGCAGTACTTC; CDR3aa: CASSLGQGVHEQYF
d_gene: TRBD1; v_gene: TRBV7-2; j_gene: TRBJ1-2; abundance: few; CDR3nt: TGTGCCAGCAGCCCCCGACAGGGACTTGGTGGCTACACCTTC; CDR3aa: CASSPRQGLGGYTF
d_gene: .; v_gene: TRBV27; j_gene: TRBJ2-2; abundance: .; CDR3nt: TGTGCCAGCACGCCAGGGGGGCAAACGAACACCGGGGAGCTGTTTTTT; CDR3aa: CASTPGGQTNTGELFF
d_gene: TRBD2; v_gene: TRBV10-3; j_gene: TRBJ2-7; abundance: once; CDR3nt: TGTGCCATCAGTGACTGGCGGGAGGGCCAATACGAGCAGTACTTC; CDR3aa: CAISDWREGQYEQYF
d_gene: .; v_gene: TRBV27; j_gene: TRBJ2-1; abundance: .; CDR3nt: TGTGCCAGCAGTTTAGCCGGCAGGGGTCCGTTCTTC; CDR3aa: CASSLAGRGPFF
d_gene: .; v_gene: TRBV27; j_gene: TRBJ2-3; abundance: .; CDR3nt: TGTGCCAGCAGTTCATATATGGACAGTTCCACAGATACGCAGTATTTT; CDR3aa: CASSSYMDSSTDTQYF
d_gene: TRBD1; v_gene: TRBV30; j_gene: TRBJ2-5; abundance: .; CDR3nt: TGTGCCGGGACAGGCCAAGAGACCCAGTACTTC; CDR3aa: CAGTGQETQYF
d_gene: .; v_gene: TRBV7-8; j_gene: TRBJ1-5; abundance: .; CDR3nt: TGTGCCAGCAGCTTAGCGGACAGAAATCAGCCCCAGCATTTT; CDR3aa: CASSLADRNQPQHF
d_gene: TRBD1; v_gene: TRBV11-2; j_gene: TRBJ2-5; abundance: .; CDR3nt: TGTGCCAGCAGCCTAGGGGGCAGCAGCGAGACCCAGTACTTC; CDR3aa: CASSLGGSSETQYF
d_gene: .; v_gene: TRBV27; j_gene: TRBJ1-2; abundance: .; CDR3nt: TGTGCCAGCAGTTTACGCCTGCGGACAGCGCTGAACTATGGCTACACCTTC; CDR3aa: CASSLRLRTALNYGYTF
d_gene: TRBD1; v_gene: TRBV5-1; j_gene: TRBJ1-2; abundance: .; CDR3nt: TGCGCCAGCAGTTCGGGACAGACAGACCTTCGTCGGGGCTATGGCTACACCTTC; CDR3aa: CASSSGQTDLRRGYGYTF
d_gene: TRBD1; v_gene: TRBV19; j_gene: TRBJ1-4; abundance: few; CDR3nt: TGTGCCAGTAGACTACAGGGGAGGACGGAAAAACTGTTTTTT; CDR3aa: CASRLQGRTEKLFF
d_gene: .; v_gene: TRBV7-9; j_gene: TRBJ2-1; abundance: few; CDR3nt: TGTGCCAGCAGCGGAACAGGGTATGAGCAGTTCTTC; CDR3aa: CASSGTGYEQFF
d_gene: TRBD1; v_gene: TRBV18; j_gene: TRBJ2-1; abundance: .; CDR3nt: TGTGCCAGCTCACACAAGGGACAGGTTAACAATGAGCAGTTCTTC; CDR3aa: CASSHKGQVNNEQFF
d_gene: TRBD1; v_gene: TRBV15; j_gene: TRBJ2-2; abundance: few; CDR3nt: TGTGCCACCAGCGGAGGACAGGGTGAGGCCGGGGAGCTGTTTTTT; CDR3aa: CATSGGQGEAGELFF
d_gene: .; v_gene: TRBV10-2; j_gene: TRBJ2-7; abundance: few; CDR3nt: TGCGCCAGCAGTGAGATAGCAGTTACCTACGAGCAGTACTTC; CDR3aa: CASSEIAVTYEQYF
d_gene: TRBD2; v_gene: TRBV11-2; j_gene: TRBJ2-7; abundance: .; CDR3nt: TGTGCCAGCAGTGACGTGGTGGGACTAGCGGGGGGATACGAGCAGTACTTC; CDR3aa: CASSDVVGLAGGYEQYF
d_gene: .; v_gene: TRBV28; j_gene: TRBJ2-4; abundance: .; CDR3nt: TGTGCCAGCAGCGAACCCGGGGGAGCCAAAAACATTCAGTACTTC; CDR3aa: CASSEPGGAKNIQYF
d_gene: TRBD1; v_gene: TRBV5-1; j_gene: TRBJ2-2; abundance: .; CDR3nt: TGCGCCAGCAGCTCGGCATGGGACAGGGGTAACGGGGAGCTGTTTTTT; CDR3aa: CASSSAWDRGNGELFF
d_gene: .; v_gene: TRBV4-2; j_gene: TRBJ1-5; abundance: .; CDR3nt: TGTGCCAGCAGCCAAGAGGGCCGGAATCAGCCCCAGCATTTT; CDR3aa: CASSQEGRNQPQHF
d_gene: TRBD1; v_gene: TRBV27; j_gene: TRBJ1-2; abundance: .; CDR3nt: TGTGCCAGCCACGCTACCGGGACAGGGTATGGCTACACCTTC; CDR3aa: CASHATGTGYGYTF
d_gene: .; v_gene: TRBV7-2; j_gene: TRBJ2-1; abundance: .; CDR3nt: TGTGCCAGCAGCTTAAATGGGAGCTCCTACAATGAGCAGTTCTTC; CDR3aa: CASSLNGSSYNEQFF
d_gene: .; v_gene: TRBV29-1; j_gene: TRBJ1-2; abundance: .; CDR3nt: TGCAGCGTCTCACGCAGTAACTATGGCTACACCTTC; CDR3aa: CSVSRSNYGYTF
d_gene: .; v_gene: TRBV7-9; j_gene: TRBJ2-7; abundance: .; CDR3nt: TGTGCCAGCAACACTGGGGCTTGGGTGGAGGAGCAGTACTTC; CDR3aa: CASNTGAWVEEQYF
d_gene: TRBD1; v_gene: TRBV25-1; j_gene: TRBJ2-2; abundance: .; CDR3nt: TGTGCCAGCAGATTGACAGGGGGCAACACCGGGGAGCTGTTTTTT; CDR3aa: CASRLTGGNTGELFF
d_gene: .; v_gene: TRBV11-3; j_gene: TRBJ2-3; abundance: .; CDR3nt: TGTGCCAGCAGCTCTACGGGAGCGGCACGGGATACGCAGTATTTT; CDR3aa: CASSSTGAARDTQYF
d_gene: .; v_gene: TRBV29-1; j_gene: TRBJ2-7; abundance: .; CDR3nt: TGCAGCGTTGAGGTAGGGGCCCGAGGCGAGCAGTACTTC; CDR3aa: CSVEVGARGEQYF
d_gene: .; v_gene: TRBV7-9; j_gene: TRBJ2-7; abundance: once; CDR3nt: TGTGCCAGCAGCCCAGGCCGACAGCTTTTCGACGAGCAGTACTTC; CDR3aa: CASSPGRQLFDEQYF
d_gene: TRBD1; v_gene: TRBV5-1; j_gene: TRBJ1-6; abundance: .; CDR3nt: TGCGCCAGCAGCTTGATGGGACAGGGGTATAATTCACCCCTCCACTTT; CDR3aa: CASSLMGQGYNSPLHF
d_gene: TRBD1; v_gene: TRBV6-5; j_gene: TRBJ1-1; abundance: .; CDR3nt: TGTGCCAGCAGCAGGGGGAAGGCTGAAGCTTTCTTT; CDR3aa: CASSRGKAEAFF
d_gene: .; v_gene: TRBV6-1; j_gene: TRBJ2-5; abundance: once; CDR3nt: TGTGCCAGCAGTGAGTTTGGTGCGCGGATAGAGACCCAGTACTTC; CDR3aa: CASSEFGARIETQYF
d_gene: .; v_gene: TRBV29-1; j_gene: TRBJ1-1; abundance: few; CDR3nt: TGCAGCGTTGTAGGTCAGTACAGCAACACTGAAGCTTTCTTT; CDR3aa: CSVVGQYSNTEAFF
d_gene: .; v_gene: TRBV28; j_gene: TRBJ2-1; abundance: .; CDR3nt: TGTGCCAGCAGTCTGAGCGGAAACTACAATGAGCAGTTCTTC; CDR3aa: CASSLSGNYNEQFF
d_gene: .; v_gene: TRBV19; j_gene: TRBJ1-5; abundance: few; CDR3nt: TGTGCCACCCGATTATCAGGGTTTAGCAATCAGCCCCAGCATTTT; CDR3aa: CATRLSGFSNQPQHF
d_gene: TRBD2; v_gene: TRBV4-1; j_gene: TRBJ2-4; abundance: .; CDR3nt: TGCGCCAGCAGCCAATCCGCGGGGGGGGGAAACATTCAGTACTTC; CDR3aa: CASSQSAGGGNIQYF
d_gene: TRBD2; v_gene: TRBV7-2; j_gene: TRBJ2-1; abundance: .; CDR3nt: TGTGCCAGCAGCCCCCGTTTGGGGGGGTCCTACAATGAGCAGTTCTTC; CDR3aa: CASSPRLGGSYNEQFF
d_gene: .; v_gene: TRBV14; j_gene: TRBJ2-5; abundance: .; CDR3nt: TGTGCCAGCAGCCAAGAAGGGGGTTTTGGAGAGACCCAGTACTTC; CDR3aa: CASSQEGGFGETQYF
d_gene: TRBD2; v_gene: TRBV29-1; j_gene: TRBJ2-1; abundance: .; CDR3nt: TGCAGCGTTGAAGGGGTAGCGGGAGGAAAATACAATGAGCAGTTCTTC; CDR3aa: CSVEGVAGGKYNEQFF
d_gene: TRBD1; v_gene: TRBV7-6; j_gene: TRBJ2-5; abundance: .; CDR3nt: TGTGCCAGCAGCTTAAACCGGGACAGGGGTCAAGAGACCCAGTACTTC; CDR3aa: CASSLNRDRGQETQYF
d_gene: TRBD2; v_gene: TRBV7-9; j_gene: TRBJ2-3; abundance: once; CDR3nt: TGTGCCAGCAGCTTCCGACTAGCGGGAGCAGATACGCAGTATTTT; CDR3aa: CASSFRLAGADTQYF
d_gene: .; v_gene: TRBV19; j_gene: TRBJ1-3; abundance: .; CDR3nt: TGTGCCAGTAGTATTCAGTACTACTCTGGAAACACCATATATTTT; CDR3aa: CASSIQYYSGNTIYF